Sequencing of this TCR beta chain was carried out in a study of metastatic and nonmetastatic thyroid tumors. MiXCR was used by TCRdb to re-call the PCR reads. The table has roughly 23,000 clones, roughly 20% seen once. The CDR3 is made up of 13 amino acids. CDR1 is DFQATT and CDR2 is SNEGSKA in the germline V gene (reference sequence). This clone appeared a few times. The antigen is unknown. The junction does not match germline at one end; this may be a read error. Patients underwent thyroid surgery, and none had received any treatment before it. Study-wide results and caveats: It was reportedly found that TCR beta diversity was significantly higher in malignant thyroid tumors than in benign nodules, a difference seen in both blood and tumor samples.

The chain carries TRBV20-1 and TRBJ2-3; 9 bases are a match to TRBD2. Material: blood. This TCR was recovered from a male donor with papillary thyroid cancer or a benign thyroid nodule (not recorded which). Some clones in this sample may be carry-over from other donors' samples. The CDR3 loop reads CSAGSSGTDTRYF. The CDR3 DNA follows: TGCAGTGCCGGGTCTAGCGGGACAGATACGCGGTATTTT.